This note documents a single TCR beta chain sequence. Membership in each cohort depended on participant-reported clinical history. Per germline, CDR1 MDHEN and CDR2 SYDVKM. The CDR3 has 13 amino acids. V lost 4 bases and J lost 5, with 11 bases in between. The sample originates from a study of blood T cell repertoires in COVID-19. Background on the study: From the United States, Italy and Spain came samples of acute and convalescent COVID-19.

Generated by immunoSEQ multiplex PCR, the TCRdb table keeps only in-frame clones and is missing some. This sample carries about 210,000 clones, approximately 80% of them seen once, and the ten largest clones take around 4.7%. This receptor was obtained from a young man with acute COVID-19. V is TRBV28 and J is TRBJ1-2, with D perhaps matching TRBD1 (6 bases). Sequenced: PBMCs or T cells enriched from blood (not recorded which). The CDR3 bases are TGTGCCAGCAGTTCAGGGGTTGGGTATGGCTACACCTTC. Protein product: CASSSGVGYGYTF.